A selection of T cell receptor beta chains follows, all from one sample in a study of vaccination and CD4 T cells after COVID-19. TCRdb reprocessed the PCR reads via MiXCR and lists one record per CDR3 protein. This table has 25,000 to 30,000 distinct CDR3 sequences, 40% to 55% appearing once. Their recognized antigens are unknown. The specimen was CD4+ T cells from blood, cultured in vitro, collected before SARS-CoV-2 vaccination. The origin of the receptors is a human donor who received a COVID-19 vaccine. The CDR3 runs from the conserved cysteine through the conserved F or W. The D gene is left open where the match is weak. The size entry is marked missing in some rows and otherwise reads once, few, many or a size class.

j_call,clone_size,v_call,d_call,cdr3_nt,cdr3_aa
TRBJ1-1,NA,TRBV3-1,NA,TGTGCCAGCAGCCAAGTCACGAGTCCGGCTTTCTTT,CASSQVTSPAFF
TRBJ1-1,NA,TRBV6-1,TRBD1,TGTGCCAGCAGTACTCAACAGGGGGCCGGTGAAGCTTTCTTT,CASSTQQGAGEAFF
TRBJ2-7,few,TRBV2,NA,TGTGCCAGCAGTGAAGATTCGCCAGGTAATTCCTACGAGCAGTACTTC,CASSEDSPGNSYEQYF
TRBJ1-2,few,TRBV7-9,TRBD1,TGTGCCAGCAGCGCGACCGGGACAGACTATGGCTACACCTTC,CASSATGTDYGYTF
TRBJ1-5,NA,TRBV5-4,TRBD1,TGTGCCAGCAGCATTGGAGGGACAGATAATCAGCCCCAGCATTTT,CASSIGGTDNQPQHF
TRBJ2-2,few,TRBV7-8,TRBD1,TGTGCCAGCAGCCCGACAGGGGAGGTTAACACCGGGGAGCTGTTTTTT,CASSPTGEVNTGELFF
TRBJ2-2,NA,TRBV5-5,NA,TGTGCCAGCAGCTTGAGTTTACGGGTCATCACCGGGGAGCTGTTTTTT,CASSLSLRVITGELFF
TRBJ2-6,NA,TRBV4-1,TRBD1,TGCGCCAGCAGCCGAACCGGGACAGGTTCCTCTGGGGCCAACGTCCTGACTTTC,CASSRTGTGSSGANVLTF
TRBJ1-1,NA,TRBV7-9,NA,TGTGCCAGCAGCTTAGCGCGGCAACTGAACACTGAAGCTTTCTTT,CASSLARQLNTEAFF
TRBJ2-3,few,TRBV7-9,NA,TGTGCCAGCAGCTTAGATGAAGATACGCAGTATTTT,CASSLDEDTQYF
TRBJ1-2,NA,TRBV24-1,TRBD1,TGTGCCTCCAGTGATCACGACAGGGAAGATGGCTACACCTTC,CASSDHDREDGYTF
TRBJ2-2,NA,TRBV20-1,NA,TGCAGTGCTAGGGGGACGGGGGCGAGCACCGGGGAGCTGTTTTTT,CSARGTGASTGELFF
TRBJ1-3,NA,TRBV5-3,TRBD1,TGTGCCAGAAGCTTGGGAGACAGGGGGTCGGGAAACACCATATATTTT,CARSLGDRGSGNTIYF
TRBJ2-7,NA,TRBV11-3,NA,TGTGCCAGCAGCTTAAACTACGAGCAGTACTTC,CASSLNYEQYF
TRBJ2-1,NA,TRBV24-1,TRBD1,TGTGCCACCAGTGACCCAGGGACAGGGTCTTCCTCCTACAATGAGCAGTTCTTC,CATSDPGTGSSSYNEQFF
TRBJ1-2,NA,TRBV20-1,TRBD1,TGCAGTGCTGCCAGGGGGGCTAACTATGGCTACACCTTC,CSAARGANYGYTF
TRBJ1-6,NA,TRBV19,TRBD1,TGTGCCAGTAGTATAGATCTAGCAGTAACCGGACAGGGGCTTGGATCACCCCTCCACTTT,CASSIDLAVTGQGLGSPLHF
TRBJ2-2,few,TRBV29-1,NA,TGCAGCGTAGCGATGAACACCGGGGAGCTGTTTTTT,CSVAMNTGELFF
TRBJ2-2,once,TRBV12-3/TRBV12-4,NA,TGTGCCAGCAGTTCCAGGCTCCCCGGGGAGCTGTTTTTT,CASSSRLPGELFF
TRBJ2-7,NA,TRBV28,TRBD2,TGTGCCAGCAGTTTTGGGAAGTTGCGGGGGGGACGATCCTACGAGCAGTACTTC,CASSFGKLRGGRSYEQYF
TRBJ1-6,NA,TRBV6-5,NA,TGTGCCAGCAGTTACGCGGAGTACTCACCCCTCCACTTT,CASSYAEYSPLHF
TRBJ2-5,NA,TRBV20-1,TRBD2,TGCAGTGCTAGAGCCCTAGCGGGGGTGGAGACCCAGTACTTC,CSARALAGVETQYF
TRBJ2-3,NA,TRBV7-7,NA,TGTGCCAGCAGCTTAGGGGTGCGGCCAGATACGCAGTATTTT,CASSLGVRPDTQYF
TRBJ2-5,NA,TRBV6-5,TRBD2,TGTGCCAGCAGTTCCCCCCCACGGGGGGAACAAGAGACCCAGTACTTC,CASSSPPRGEQETQYF
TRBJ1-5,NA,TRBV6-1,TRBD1,TGTGCCAGCAGCGCCAGACAGGGTATTAATCAGCCCCAGCATTTT,CASSARQGINQPQHF
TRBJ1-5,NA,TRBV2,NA,TGTGCCAGCATGAGACAGCGCAGGAGCAATCAGCCCCAGCATTTT,CASMRQRRSNQPQHF
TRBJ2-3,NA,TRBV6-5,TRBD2,TGTGCCAGCAGTTACTCTAGACTAGCGGGGGGATTAGATACGCAGTTTTTT,CASSYSRLAGGLDTQFF
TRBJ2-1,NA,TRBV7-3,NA,TGTGCCAGCAGCTTAGGTACTGAAAGTAGTGAGCAGTTCTTC,CASSLGTESSEQFF
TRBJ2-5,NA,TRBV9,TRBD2,TGTGCCAGCAGCGTAGGGGCCAGCGGGGGGTCCCAAGAGACCCAGTACTTC,CASSVGASGGSQETQYF
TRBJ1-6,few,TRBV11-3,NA,TGTGCCAGCAGCTTGGGCAGGAATTCACCCCTCCACTTT,CASSLGRNSPLHF
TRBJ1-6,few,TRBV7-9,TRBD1,TGTGCCAGCAGCTGGAGACAGGGGAATAATTCACCCCTCCACTTT,CASSWRQGNNSPLHF
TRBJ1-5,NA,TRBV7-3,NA,TGTGCCAGCAGCTTAACAGGGATACAGCCCCAGCATTTT,CASSLTGIQPQHF
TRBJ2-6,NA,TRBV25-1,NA,TGTGCCAGCAGTGCTAACTCCCTGCCTGGGGCCAACGTCCTGACTTTC,CASSANSLPGANVLTF
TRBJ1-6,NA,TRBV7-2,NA,TGTGCCAGCAGCTCCCCACGAAGGGAGGCGCGTGCAGATTCACCCCTCCACTTT,CASSSPRREARADSPLHF
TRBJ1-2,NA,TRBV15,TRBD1,TGTGCCACCAGCAGAGATCAGAGGGGGCCACTATATGGCTACACCTTC,CATSRDQRGPLYGYTF
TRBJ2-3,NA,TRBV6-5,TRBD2,TGTGCCAGCAGTTACGGCGGGGGAAAGACAGATACGCAGTATTTT,CASSYGGGKTDTQYF
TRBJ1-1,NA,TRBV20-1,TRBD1,TGCAGTGCTGGGACAGGGGGCCCCTCGGGTGAAGCTTTCTTT,CSAGTGGPSGEAFF
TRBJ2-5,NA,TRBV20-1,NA,TGCAGTGCCTTCCCTTTCGGGTACCAAGAGACCCAGTACTTC,CSAFPFGYQETQYF
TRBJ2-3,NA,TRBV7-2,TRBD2,TGTGCCAGCAGCGGACGGACTAGCGGGGGGAGGGTGGAGGATACGCAGTATTTT,CASSGRTSGGRVEDTQYF
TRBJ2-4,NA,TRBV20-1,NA,TGCAGTGCTAGAGGGACAGTGGGAATCTTATTAGCCAAAAACATTCAGTACTTC,CSARGTVGILLAKNIQYF
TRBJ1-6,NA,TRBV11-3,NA,TGTGCCAGCAGCTTAGATCCCAGTTCACCCCTCCACTTT,CASSLDPSSPLHF
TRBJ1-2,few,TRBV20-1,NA,TGCAGTGCCCAGGGCAGAGAGCTTAACTATGGCTACACCTTC,CSAQGRELNYGYTF
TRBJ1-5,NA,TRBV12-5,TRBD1,TGTGCTAGTGGTTTGATATTCGATGGACAGGGCTATAGCAATCAGCCCCAGCATTTT,CASGLIFDGQGYSNQPQHF
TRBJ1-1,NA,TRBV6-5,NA,TGTGCCAGCAGTTTTGGGCGGGGGGGAAACACTGAAGCTTTCTTT,CASSFGRGGNTEAFF
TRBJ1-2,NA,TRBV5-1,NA,TGCGCCAGCAGCCGGTCCCAGGAGGGCTATGGCTACACCTTC,CASSRSQEGYGYTF